These 8 T cell receptor beta chains were all obtained from the same sample, sequenced in a study of OX40 agonist ivuxolimab in advanced cancers. Only in-frame clones appear in the TCRdb table, and some are missing; sequencing was by immunoSEQ multiplex PCR. Among about 53,000 clones listed, 80% to 90% were seen once. The sample consisted of CD4+ or CD8+ T cells sorted from blood, taken in a trial of the OX40 agonist ivuxolimab. The receptor source for this set is an adult with an advanced solid tumor such as melanoma, head and neck, liver or kidney cancer.

The V call is TRBV18, the J call TRBJ2-5, with D tentatively TRBD1 or TRBD2 (5 bases each). The CDR3 extends over 14 amino acids. CDR1 and CDR2 from the germline V gene are KGHSH and LQKENI. V lost 3 bases to trimming and J lost 4 bases, with 12 bases between them. This CDR3 reads CASSPVSGLETQYF. The CDR3 DNA sequence: TGTGCCAGCTCACCGGTATCGGGGCTAGAGACCCAGTACTTC. Looking up the rest from reference TRBV18 and TRBJ2-5 gives the full variable domain: NAGVMQNPRHLVRRRGQEARLRCSPMKGHSHVYWYRQLPEEGLKFMVYLQKENIIDESGMPKERFSAEFPKEGPSILRIQQVVRGDSAAYFCASSPVSGLETQYFGPGTRLLVL.

J is TRBJ2-7 and V is TRBV5-1, with unresolved D. The length of the CDR3 is 12 residues. Germline values: CDR1 SGHRS, CDR2 YFSETQ. Deletions cut 3 bases from V and 1 base from J, with 5 bases between. CDR3 sequence reads: CASSSGSYEQYF. The CDR3 DNA sequence: TGCGCCAGCAGCTCCGGGTCCTACGAGCAGTACTTC.

Only a few counts were recorded for this clone. The V and J genes are TRBV6-1 and TRBJ1-1; 8 positions match TRBD1. The CDR3 length is 14 residues. Germline loops: CDR1 MNHNS, CDR2 SASEGT. J gave up 3 bases and V 2 bases, and 2 bases lay outside the gene matches. CDR3 in amino acids: CASSEPGGHTEAFF. For the CDR3, the DNA is TGTGCCAGCAGTGAACCAGGGGGCCACACTGAAGCTTTCTTT.

The J gene is TRBJ1-6, the V gene TRBV6-5; the D gene is possibly TRBD1 (5 bases). Per germline, CDR1 MNHEY and CDR2 SVGAGI. The CDR3 is made up of 16 amino acids. V lost 2 bases, J lost 9 bases, and 17 bases lay in between. CDR3 protein: CASSYSSGRGSSPLHF. The CDR3 DNA reads TGTGCCAGCAGTTACAGTTCGGGGCGTGGGAGTTCACCCCTCCACTTT.

This clone appeared a single time. V is TRBV5-8 and J is TRBJ2-7, with 7 bases lining up with TRBD2. Losses at the gene ends were 8 bases for V and 0 bases for J; bases not matched to a gene: 11. CDR3 length: 15 residues. Germline CDR1 reads SGHTS; CDR2 reads YDEGEE. CDR3: CASLRSGLSSYEQYF. The CDR3 coding sequence is TGTGCCAGTCTCCGATCGGGACTAAGCTCCTACGAGCAGTACTTC.

The V and J genes are TRBV28 and TRBJ2-5, with D unresolved. This CDR3 has 14 residues. Per germline, CDR1 MDHEN and CDR2 SYDVKM. With 6 bases removed from V and 2 bases from J, the gap between germline ends came to 13 bases. DNA of the CDR3: TGTGCCAGCAGGACGGTTGGGCCACAAGAGACCCAGTACTTC. Protein sequence: CASRTVGPQETQYF.

The chain recombines TRBV10-2 with TRBJ2-7; 9 bases line up with TRBD2. Germline lookup yields CDR1 WSHSY and CDR2 SAAADI. Trimming cost V 3 bases and J 5 bases; bases outside gene matches: 8. The CDR3 covers 15 residues. In nucleotides, the CDR3 is TGCGCCAGCAGTGACGGCTCTAGCGGGATCGACGAGCAGTACTTC. Encoded protein: CASSDGSSGIDEQYF.

The J gene is TRBJ1-1, the V gene TRBV29-1; D is perhaps TRBD1 (6 bases). The CDR3 is 13 amino acids. Deletions cut 7 bases from V and 0 bases from J, with 12 bases between. In germline, CDR1 is SQVTM, CDR2 ANQGSEA. The DNA for the CDR3 is TGCAGCGGATCTGGACAGTTGAACACTGAAGCTTTCTTT. Its protein is CSGSGQLNTEAFF. Supplemented by reference TRBV29-1 and TRBJ1-1, the full variable domain reads SAVISQKPSRDICQRGTSLTIQCQVDSQVTMMFWYRQQPGQSLTLIATANQGSEATYESGFVIDKFPISRPNLTFSTLTVSNMSPEDSSIYLCSGSGQLNTEAFFGQGTRLTVV.